Described below is a single TCR beta chain sequence and its context. The V and J ends lost 2 bases and 3 bases, in that order; junction bases with no gene match: 14. Per the germline V gene, CDR1 is MNHEY and CDR2 is SVGEGT. This CDR3 comprises 18 residues. The record originates from a study of blood T cell repertoires in COVID-19. Background on the study: Specimens from acute and convalescent COVID-19 originated in the United States, Italy and Spain.

As originally analysed: For nucleated cells, counts were estimated from reference gene primer amplification. TCRdb's copy holds only in-frame clones and misses some; the assay was immunoSEQ multiplex PCR. V, J and clone size are those of that table, while D and trimming were read from the DNA. Among roughly 70,000 clones listed, about 80% were seen once. The rearrangement links TRBV6-2 or TRBV6-3 to TRBJ2-7, with 9 bases identical to TRBD2. The TCR originated in a human donor in a cohort sampled during active COVID-19. Material for sequencing was peripheral blood. This CDR3 reads CASSYPGGSGRSVYEQYF. The CDR3 DNA sequence: TGTGCCAGCAGTTACCCCGGAGGTAGCGGGAGATCGGTCTACGAGCAGTACTTC.